Following are 15 T cell receptor beta chains from one sample sequenced in a study of blood T cell repertoires in COVID-19. Profiling relied on immunoSEQ multiplex PCR, and the TCRdb table lists in-frame clones only, not all of them. The data hold 6,000 to 7,000 clones, with about 88% observed a single time. The source material was peripheral blood. These receptors all come from a human donor in a cohort sampled during active COVID-19.

V and J are TRBV6-6 and TRBJ1-6; 9 bases match TRBD1. The CDR3 loop spans 17 amino acids. J was trimmed by 6 bases and V by 5 bases; bases with no gene match: 11. From germline, CDR1 is MNHNY and CDR2 SVGAGI (reference sequence). DNA of the CDR3: TGTGCCAGCAGTCCCTACGTCTACAGGGGGCGTAATTCACCCCTCCACTTT. It encodes CASSPYVYRGRNSPLHF.

The chain carries TRBV6-2 or TRBV6-3 and TRBJ1-2, with 7 bases identical to TRBD1. Germline trimming cut 2 bases from V and 0 bases from J; bases unmatched to any gene: 6. CDR3 length: 16 amino acids. Germline CDR1 reads MNHEY; CDR2 reads SVGEGT. The CDR3 is CASSYAGGRSNYGYTF. In DNA, the CDR3 is TGTGCCAGCAGTTACGCAGGGGGGAGGTCTAACTATGGCTACACCTTC.

The rearrangement joins TRBV10-2 to TRBJ2-5, with 10 bases fitting TRBD2. The CDR3 spans 16 residues. J was trimmed by 4 bases and V by 2 bases; bases with no gene match: 7. Germline-derived CDR1 and CDR2 are WSHSY and SAAADI. In DNA, the CDR3 is TGCGCCAGCAGTGAGATTCCTAGCGGGAGATCAGAGACCCAGTACTTC. Translated, it gives CASSEIPSGRSETQYF.

The chain employs TRBV7-8 and TRBJ2-7; 9 bases are a match to TRBD2. Germline values: CDR1 SGHVS, CDR2 FQNEAQ. This CDR3 has 13 residues. Trimming at V came to 5 bases and at J to 3 bases, leaving 2 bases not matched to a gene. CDR3 DNA sequence: TGTGCCAGCAGCCGGACTAGCGACTACGAGCAGTACTTC. Its translation is CASSRTSDYEQYF.

The V gene is TRBV5-1, the J gene TRBJ1-3, with 9 bases matching TRBD1. Trimming cost V 2 bases and J 0 bases; bases outside gene matches: 9. This CDR3 contains 18 residues. Germline V gene sequence: CDR1 SGHRS, CDR2 YFSETQ. Here the CDR3 reads CASSFGTGRGASGNTIYF. CDR3 in DNA: TGCGCCAGCAGCTTCGGGACAGGGCGAGGGGCCTCTGGAAACACCATATATTTT.

This chain connects TRBV4-1 to TRBJ1-4; 7 bases fit TRBD1. Germline V CDR1 and CDR2: MGHRA, YSYEKL. The CDR3 contains 16 residues. Unmatched junction bases numbered 9, after V lost 3 bases and J lost 5 bases. In DNA form, the CDR3 reads TGCGCCAGCAGCCAGGGCTGGACAGGTTTAAATGAAAAACTGTTTTTT. It codes for CASSQGWTGLNEKLFF.

V and J are TRBV18 and TRBJ2-3, with D hard to call. Germline lookup yields CDR1 KGHSH and CDR2 LQKENI. This CDR3 is built from 12 residues. Trimming stripped 1 base from V and 6 bases from J, with 5 bases between. This CDR3 is CASSPQEDTQYF. In nucleotides, the CDR3 is TGTGCCAGCTCACCACAGGAGGATACGCAGTATTTT. Complete variable domain (other parts from reference TRBV18 and TRBJ2-3): NAGVMQNPRHLVRRRGQEARLRCSPMKGHSHVYWYRQLPEEGLKFMVYLQKENIIDESGMPKERFSAEFPKEGPSILRIQQVVRGDSAAYFCASSPQEDTQYFGPGTRLTVL.

The rearrangement links TRBV5-4 to TRBJ2-3; D might be TRBD2 (7 bases). This CDR3 region has 15 residues. Germline CDR1 is SGHNT and CDR2 is YYREEE (reference sequence). Trimming pared 2 bases from V and 3 bases from J, leaving 13 bases between. CDR3 sequence: CASSFFGGQTDTQYF. In nucleotides, the CDR3 is TGTGCCAGCAGCTTTTTCGGGGGGCAAACAGATACGCAGTATTTT.

This sequence joins TRBV18 and TRBJ2-2; D is possibly TRBD1 (6 bases). This CDR3 spans 17 amino acids. V was pared by 0 bases and J by 1 base, with 12 bases between. CDR1 is KGHSH, CDR2 LQKENI, per germline. CDR3 sequence (DNA): TGTGCCAGCTCACCACCAGTCTGGACAGTGAACACCGGGGAGCTGTTTTTT. Its translation: CASSPPVWTVNTGELFF.

The chain recombines TRBV5-4 with TRBJ1-1, with no clear D. The CDR3 runs to 15 residues. Trimming left V 0 bases short and J 3 bases short, with 12 bases between. Germline V gives CDR1 SGHNT, CDR2 YYREEE (reference sequence). The CDR3 is CASSLEVARDTEAFF. CDR3 coding DNA: TGTGCCAGCAGCTTGGAGGTGGCGCGGGACACTGAAGCTTTCTTT.

The genes are TRBV6-5 and TRBJ1-3; D may be TRBD1 (5 bases). This CDR3 has 12 amino acids. Trimming took 6 bases from V and 9 from J, leaving 12 bases between them. Germline V CDR1 and CDR2: MNHEY, SVGAGI. This CDR3 is CASSSGGGTIYF. CDR3 bases: TGTGCCAGCAGCTCGGGGGGGGGCACCATATATTTT.

The CDR3 DNA follows: TGTGCCAGCAGAAAGACAGGGGTTGCCGGGGAGCTGTTTTTT. Protein product: CASRKTGVAGELFF. The rearrangement links TRBV2 to TRBJ2-2; 8 nucleotides line up with TRBD1. The CDR3 is 14 residues long. The V gene end was trimmed by 6 bases and the J gene end by 6 bases; junction bases not matched to a gene: 6. Germline CDR1 is SNHLY and CDR2 is FYNNEI.

V is TRBV9 and J is TRBJ2-4, with D perhaps TRBD1 (6 bases). The CDR3 covers 14 residues. Trimming shortened V by 4 bases and J by 5 bases, and 13 bases separated the two germline ends. Germline lookup yields CDR1 SGDLS and CDR2 YYNGEE. The CDR3: CASSPRQAENIQYF. DNA of the CDR3: TGTGCCAGCAGCCCCCGACAGGCCGAAAACATTCAGTACTTC.

This clone came up once. The gene calls are TRBV29-1 and TRBJ1-4, with a tentative D call TRBD1 (5 bases). V lost 5 bases to trimming and J lost 3 bases, with 10 bases between them. Germline CDR1 reads SQVTM; CDR2 reads ANQGSEA. The CDR3 length is 13 residues. The DNA for the CDR3 is TGCAGCGTTCGGGGGGAGTCTAATGAAAAACTGTTTTTT. This sequence encodes CSVRGESNEKLFF.

The chain joins TRBV5-6 to TRBJ2-7, with D unresolved. This CDR3 spans 14 amino acids. From germline, CDR1 is SGHDT and CDR2 YYEEEE. The ends were cut back, 1 base at V and 0 bases at J, with 8 bases in the middle. CDR3 residues: CASSLLYSSYEQYF. CDR3 in DNA: TGTGCCAGCAGCTTGTTGTACAGCTCCTACGAGCAGTACTTC. The entire variable domain, with the rest obtained from reference TRBV5-6 and TRBJ2-7, is as follows: DAGVTQSPTHLIKTRGQQVTLRCSPKSGHDTVSWYQQALGQGPQFIFQYYEEEERQRGNFPDRFSGHQFPNYSSELNVNALLLGDSALYLCASSLLYSSYEQYFGPGTRLTVT.